Shown below are 3 T cell receptor beta chains from a single sample sequenced in a study of tumor-infiltrating lymphocytes in primary liver carcinoma. It was unsorted whole blood that yielded blood RNA, and germline DNA was also extracted. cDNA specific to TCR beta was made from 500 to 650 ng of total RNA, with a constant-region primer employed for priming. Each TCR beta library was derived from three nested multiplex PCR rounds that employed slightly modified ARM-PCR. Amplification in the first two PCR rounds was performed using TRBV1-TRBV30 forward primers and a C-beta reverse primer for 10 cycles each. In TCRdb, the multiplex PCR reads were re-called with MiXCR into one record per CDR3 protein. The sample contains about 210,000 distinct CDR3 sequences, roughly 61% of which appear only once. The sequenced sample was peripheral blood. The receptor set was obtained from a woman aged 60 to 75 with primary liver carcinoma and hepatitis B virus infection.

As for this clonotype: At one of its ends the junction is not consistent with the germline gene, which may arise from a read error. The chain joins TRBV11-2 to TRBJ1-2; the match to TRBD1 covers 11 bases. Germline-derived CDR1 and CDR2 are SGHAT and FQNNGV. CDR3 length: 17 residues. The CDR3 nucleotides read TGTGTCAGCAGTCCCTTGCCGGACAGGGGGCGAATCTATGGTTACACCTTC. The encoded protein is CVSSPLPDRGRIYGYTF. Drawing the rest from reference TRBV11-2 and TRBJ1-2, the complete variable domain is EAGVAQSPRYKIIEKRQSVAFWCNPISGHATLYWYQQILGQGPKLLIQFQNNGVVDDSQLPKDRFSAERLKGVDSTLKIQPAKLEDSAVYLCVSSPLPDRGRIYGYTFGSGTRLTVV.

On this clonotype: Without the conserved terminal phenylalanine or tryptophan, this CDR3 likely stems from a read error. The chain couples TRBV5-1 to TRBJ2-2, with 8 nucleotides matching TRBD1. This CDR3 is 15 amino acids long. V was pared by 4 bases and J by 1 base, with 3 bases of the junction left unmatched. Germline loops: CDR1 SGHRS, CDR2 YFSETQ. This CDR3 is CASSPGTGNTGELFS. In DNA, the CDR3 is TGCGCCAGCAGCCCGGGGACAGGGAACACCGGGGAGCTGTTTTCT.

This clonotype has a count of ten or more. The chain combines TRBV28 with TRBJ2-5, with D possibly being TRBD2 (5 bases). This CDR3 contains 15 residues. Trimming pared 6 bases from V and 5 bases from J, leaving 19 bases between. Germline V CDR1 and CDR2: MDHEN, SYDVKM. The CDR3 region is CASSPWGVLVETQYF. The DNA of the CDR3 is TGTGCCAGCAGCCCGTGGGGAGTCTTAGTGGAGACCCAGTACTTC.